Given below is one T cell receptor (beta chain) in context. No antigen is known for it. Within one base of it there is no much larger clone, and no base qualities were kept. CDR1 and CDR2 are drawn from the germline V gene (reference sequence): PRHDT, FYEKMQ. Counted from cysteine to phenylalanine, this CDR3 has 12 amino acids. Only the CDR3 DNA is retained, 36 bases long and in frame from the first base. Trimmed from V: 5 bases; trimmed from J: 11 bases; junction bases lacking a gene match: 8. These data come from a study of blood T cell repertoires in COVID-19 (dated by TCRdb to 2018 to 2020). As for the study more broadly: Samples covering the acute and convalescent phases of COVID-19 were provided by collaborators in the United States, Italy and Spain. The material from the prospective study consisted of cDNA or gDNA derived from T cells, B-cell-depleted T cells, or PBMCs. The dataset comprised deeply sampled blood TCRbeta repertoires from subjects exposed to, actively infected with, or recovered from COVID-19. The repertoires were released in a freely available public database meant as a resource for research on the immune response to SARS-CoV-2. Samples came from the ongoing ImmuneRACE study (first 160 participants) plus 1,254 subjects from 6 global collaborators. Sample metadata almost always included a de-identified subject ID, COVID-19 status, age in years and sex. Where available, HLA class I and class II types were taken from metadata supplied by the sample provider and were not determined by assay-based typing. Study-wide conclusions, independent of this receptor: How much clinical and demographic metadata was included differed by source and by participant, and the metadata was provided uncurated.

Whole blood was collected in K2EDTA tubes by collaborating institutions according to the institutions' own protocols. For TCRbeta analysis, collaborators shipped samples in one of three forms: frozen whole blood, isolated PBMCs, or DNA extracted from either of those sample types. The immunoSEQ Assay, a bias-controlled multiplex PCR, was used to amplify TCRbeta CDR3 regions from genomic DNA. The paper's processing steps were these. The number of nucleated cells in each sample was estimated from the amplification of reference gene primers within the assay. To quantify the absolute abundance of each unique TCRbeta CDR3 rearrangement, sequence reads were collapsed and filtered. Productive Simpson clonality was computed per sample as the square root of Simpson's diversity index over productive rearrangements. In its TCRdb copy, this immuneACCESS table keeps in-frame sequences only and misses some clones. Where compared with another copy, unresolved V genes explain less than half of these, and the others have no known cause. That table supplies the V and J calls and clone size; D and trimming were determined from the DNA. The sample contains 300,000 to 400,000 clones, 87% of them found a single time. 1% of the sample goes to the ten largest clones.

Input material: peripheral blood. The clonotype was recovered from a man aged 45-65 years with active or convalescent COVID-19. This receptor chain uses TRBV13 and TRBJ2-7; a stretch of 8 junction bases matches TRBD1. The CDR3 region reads CASSPWTGKEYF. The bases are TGTGCCAGCAGCCCTTGGACAGGGAAGGAGTACTTC.